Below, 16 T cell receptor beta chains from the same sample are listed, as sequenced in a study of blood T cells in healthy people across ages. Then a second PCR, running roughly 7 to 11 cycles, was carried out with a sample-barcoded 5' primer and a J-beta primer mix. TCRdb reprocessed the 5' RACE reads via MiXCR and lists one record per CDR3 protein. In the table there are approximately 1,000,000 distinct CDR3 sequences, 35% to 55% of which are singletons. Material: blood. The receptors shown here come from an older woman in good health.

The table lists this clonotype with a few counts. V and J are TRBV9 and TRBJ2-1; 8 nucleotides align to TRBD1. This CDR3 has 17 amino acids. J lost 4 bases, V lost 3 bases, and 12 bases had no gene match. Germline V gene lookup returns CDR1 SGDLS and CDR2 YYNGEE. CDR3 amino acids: CASSAQTGVTSYNEQFF. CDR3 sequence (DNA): TGTGCCAGCAGCGCGCAGACAGGGGTCACCTCTTACAATGAGCAGTTCTTC.

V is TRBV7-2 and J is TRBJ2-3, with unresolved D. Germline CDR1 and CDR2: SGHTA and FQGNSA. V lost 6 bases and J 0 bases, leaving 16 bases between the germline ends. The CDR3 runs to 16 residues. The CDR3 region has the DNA TGTGCCAGCAGTTTCGCCCCGGGCGGTAGCACAGATACGCAGTATTTT. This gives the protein CASSFAPGGSTDTQYF. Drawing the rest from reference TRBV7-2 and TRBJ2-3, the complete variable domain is GAGVSQSPSNKVTEKGKDVELRCDPISGHTALYWYRQSLGQGLEFLIYFQGNSAPDKSGLPSDRFSAERTGGSVSTLTIQRTQQEDSAVYLCASSFAPGGSTDTQYFGPGTRLTVL.

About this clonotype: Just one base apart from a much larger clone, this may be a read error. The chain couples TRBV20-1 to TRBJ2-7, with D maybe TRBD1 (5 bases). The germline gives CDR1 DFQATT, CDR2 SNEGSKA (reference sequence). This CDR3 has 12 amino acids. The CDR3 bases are TGCCGTGCTAGGAGACAGTCCTACGAGCAGTACTTC. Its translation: CRARRQSYEQYF.

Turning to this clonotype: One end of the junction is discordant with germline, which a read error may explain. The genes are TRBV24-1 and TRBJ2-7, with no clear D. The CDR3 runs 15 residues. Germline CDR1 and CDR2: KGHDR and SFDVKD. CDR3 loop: CAASEYSSLMETQYF. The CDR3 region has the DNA TGTGCCGCCAGTGAGTACAGTAGCCTTATGGAGACCCAGTATTTC.

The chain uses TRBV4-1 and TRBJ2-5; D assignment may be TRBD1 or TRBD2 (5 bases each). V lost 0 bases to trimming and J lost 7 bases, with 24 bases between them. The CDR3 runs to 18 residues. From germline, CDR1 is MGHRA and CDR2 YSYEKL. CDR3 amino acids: CASSQDRFQGPPMGTQYF. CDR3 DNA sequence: TGCGCCAGCAGCCAAGATAGGTTCCAGGGACCCCCGATGGGGACCCAGTACTTC.

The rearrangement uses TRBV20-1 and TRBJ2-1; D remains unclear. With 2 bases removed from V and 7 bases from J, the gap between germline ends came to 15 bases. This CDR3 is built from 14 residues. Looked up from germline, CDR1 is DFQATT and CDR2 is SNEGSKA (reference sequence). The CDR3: CSARSNWVRNEQFF. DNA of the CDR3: TGCAGTGCTAGATCGAACTGGGTTAGGAATGAGCAGTTCTTC.

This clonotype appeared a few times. The CDR3 DNA follows: TGCGCCAGCAGCCACTCGTCGGACGAGAAGGAGCAGTACTTC. Amino acids: CASSHSSDEKEQYF. The chain uses TRBV4-1 and TRBJ2-4; D unresolved. Germline CDR1 and CDR2: MGHRA and YSYEKL. Trimming took off 3 bases at V and 13 bases at J, with 19 bases between the two ends. This CDR3 contains 14 residues.

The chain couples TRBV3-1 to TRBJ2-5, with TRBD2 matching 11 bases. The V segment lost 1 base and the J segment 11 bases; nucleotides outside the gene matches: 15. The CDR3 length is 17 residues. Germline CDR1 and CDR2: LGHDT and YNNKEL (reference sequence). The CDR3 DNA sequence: TGTGCCAGCAGCCAAGTCTTAGCGGGAGGGCCCTACAATGAGCAGTACTTC. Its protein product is CASSQVLAGGPYNEQYF.

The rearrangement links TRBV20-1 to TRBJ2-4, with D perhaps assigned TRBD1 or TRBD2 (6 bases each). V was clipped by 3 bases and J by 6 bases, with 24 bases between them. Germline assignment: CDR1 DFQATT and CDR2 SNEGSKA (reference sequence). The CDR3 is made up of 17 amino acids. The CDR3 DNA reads TGCAGTGCTAGGGCCCTCGGGGGCAGGCCAATCGGAAACATTCAGTACTTC. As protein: CSARALGGRPIGNIQYF.

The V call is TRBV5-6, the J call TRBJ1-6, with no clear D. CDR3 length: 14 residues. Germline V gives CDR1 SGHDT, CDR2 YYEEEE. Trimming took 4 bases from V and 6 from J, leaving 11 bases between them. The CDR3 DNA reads TGTGCCAGCAGCGTGGGAGTGTCTAATTCACCCCTCCACTTT. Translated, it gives CASSVGVSNSPLHF.

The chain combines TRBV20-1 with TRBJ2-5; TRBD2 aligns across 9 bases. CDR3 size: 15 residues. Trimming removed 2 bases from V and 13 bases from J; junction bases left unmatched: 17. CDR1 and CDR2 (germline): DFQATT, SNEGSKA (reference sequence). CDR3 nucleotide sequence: TGCAGTGCTAGAAATAGCGGGAGTGGGGAAAACATTCGGTACTTC. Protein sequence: CSARNSGSGENIRYF.

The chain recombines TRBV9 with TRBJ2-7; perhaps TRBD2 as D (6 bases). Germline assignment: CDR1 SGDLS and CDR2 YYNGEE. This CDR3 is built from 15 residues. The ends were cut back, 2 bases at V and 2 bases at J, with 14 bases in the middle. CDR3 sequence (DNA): TGTGCCAGCAGCGTGGGCGGGATGAGCCCCTACGAGCAGTACTTC. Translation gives CASSVGGMSPYEQYF.

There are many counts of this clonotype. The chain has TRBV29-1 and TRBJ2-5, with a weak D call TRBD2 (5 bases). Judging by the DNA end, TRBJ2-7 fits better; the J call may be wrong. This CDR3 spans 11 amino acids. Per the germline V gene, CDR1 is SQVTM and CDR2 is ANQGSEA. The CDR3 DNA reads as TGCAGCGTTGGGGGAGAGCGCGAGCAGTACTTC. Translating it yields CSVGGEREQYF.

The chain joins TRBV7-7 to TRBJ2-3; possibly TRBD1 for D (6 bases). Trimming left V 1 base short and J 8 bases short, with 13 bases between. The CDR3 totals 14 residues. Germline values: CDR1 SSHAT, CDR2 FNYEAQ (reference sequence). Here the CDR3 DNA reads TGTGCCAGCAGCTTAGAGGCCAGAGGGGGTACGCAGTATTTT. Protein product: CASSLEARGGTQYF.

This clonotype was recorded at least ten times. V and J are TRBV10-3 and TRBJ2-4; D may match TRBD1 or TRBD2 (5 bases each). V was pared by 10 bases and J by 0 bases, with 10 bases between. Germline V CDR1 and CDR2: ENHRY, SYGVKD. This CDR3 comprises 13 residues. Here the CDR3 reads CATEGTAKNIQYF. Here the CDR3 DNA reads TGTGCCACCGAAGGGACAGCCAAAAACATTCAGTACTTC.

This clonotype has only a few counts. CDR3 DNA sequence: TGCAGCGTTGCCAGGGGGTCAACTGGGGAGCTGTTTTTT. It codes for CSVARGSTGELFF. The chain uses TRBV29-1 and TRBJ2-2, with 7 bases lining up with TRBD1. CDR1 is SQVTM, CDR2 ANQGSEA, per germline. J lost 8 bases, V lost 4 bases, and 7 bases had no gene match. The CDR3 runs 13 residues.